The 14 T cell receptor beta chains given below trace back to one sample, sequenced in a study of regulatory T cells in long-lasting Graves disease. Relying on iRepertoire HTBI primers and Arm-PCR of CDR3 regions, the team built TCR beta libraries. From the multiplex PCR reads, TCRdb called clonotypes with MiXCR, one entry per CDR3 protein. The sample includes about 660,000 distinct CDR3 sequences, around 30% seen only once; the top ten take roughly 41%. The time point here: persistent/refractory GD, antithyroid drugs over 5 years with positive TRAb. RNA from PBMCs was the source of the TCR library. The sequences come from peripheral blood mononuclear cells (PBMCs), collected when the disease was refractory, from a patient treated with antithyroid drugs. These receptors were obtained from a female donor with Graves disease.

The chain carries TRBV12-3 or TRBV12-4 and TRBJ2-7; no reliable D call. CDR3 size: 14 residues. Trimming took 4 bases from V and 1 from J, leaving 11 bases between them. The DNA for the CDR3 is TGTGCCAGCAGTTCGGACGGTCTTTCCTACGAGCAGTACTTC. As protein: CASSSDGLSYEQYF.

In its sample, this clonotype was seen a few times. The CDR3 DNA is TGTGCCAGCAGCGGTAGGAGAGGACAGGGGGCGGAAGTCTTTGGCTACACCTTC. This encodes CASSGRRGQGAEVFGYTF. The V call is TRBV9, the J call TRBJ1-2; TRBD1 matches at 11 bases. Germline V gene data show CDR1 as SGDLS and CDR2 as YYNGEE. The CDR3 is made up of 18 amino acids. V gave up 3 bases and J gave up 7 bases; unmatched junction bases: 17.

The rearrangement joins TRBV7-9 to TRBJ1-2; the D gene is possibly TRBD1 (5 bases). CDR3 length: 16 residues. Germline V gene sequence: CDR1 SEHNR, CDR2 FQNEAQ (reference sequence). V was pared by 0 bases and J by 0 bases, with 11 bases between. The CDR3 DNA reads as TGTGCCAGCAGCTTAGCCCCCCGACAGACTAACTATGGCTACACCTTC. Its translation is CASSLAPRQTNYGYTF.

This chain joins TRBV6-1 and TRBJ1-5, with 10 bases fitting TRBD1. The CDR3 contains 13 residues. After removal of 6 bases from V and 8 bases from J, the junction contained 4 bases not matched to a gene. Germline CDR1 MNHNS, CDR2 SASEGT. CDR3 protein: CASSLGQGEPQHF. The CDR3, as DNA: TGTGCCAGCAGCCTAGGACAGGGGGAGCCCCAGCATTTT.

The CDR3 sequence is CASSQDVALNTYEQYF. CDR3 sequence (DNA): TGCGCCAGCAGCCAAGATGTGGCGCTGAATACCTACGAGCAGTACTTC. The chain carries TRBV4-1 and TRBJ2-7, with D hard to call. The V end lost 0 bases, the J end lost 2 bases, and 14 bases lay between the germline ends. This CDR3 is built from 16 residues. Germline CDR1 MGHRA, CDR2 YSYEKL.

The V gene is TRBV12-3 or TRBV12-4, the J gene TRBJ2-2; TRBD2 matches 9 bases. Trimming cost V 7 bases and J 5 bases; bases outside gene matches: 8. The CDR3 sequence is 15 residues long. CDR3 sequence: CASTPGLAKTGELFF. The CDR3 nucleotides read TGTGCCAGCACCCCGGGACTAGCAAAAACCGGGGAGCTGTTTTTT.

A note on this clonotype: Germline is not matched at one junction end, which may reflect a read error. J is TRBJ1-4 and V is TRBV6-1; no firm D call. The CDR3 has 14 amino acids. Germline CDR1 is MNHNS and CDR2 is SASEGT. In nucleotides, the CDR3 is TGTGCTAGCAGTGCCACTGCAACTAATGAAAAACTGTTTTTT. It specifies CASSATATNEKLFF.

The V and J genes are TRBV7-6 and TRBJ1-4; TRBD1 agrees at 8 bases. CDR3 size: 19 residues. Germline V gene sequence: CDR1 SGHVS, CDR2 FNYEAQ. Unmatched junction bases numbered 12, after V lost 0 bases and J lost 3 bases. CDR3 DNA: TGTGCCAGCAGCTTAGCAGGCCAGGGGGCTTTCGGTTCTAATGAAAAACTGTTTTTT. It specifies CASSLAGQGAFGSNEKLFF.

This chain links TRBV9 with TRBJ1-1; D uncertain. Germline V gene lookup returns CDR1 SGDLS and CDR2 YYNGEE. V lost 2 bases and J lost 3, with 5 bases in between. The CDR3 has 12 residues. The CDR3 spells CASSVADTEAFF. DNA for the CDR3: TGTGCCAGCAGCGTTGCAGACACTGAAGCTTTCTTT.

This clonotype was counted a few times. V and J are TRBV5-6 and TRBJ2-5; D assignment may be TRBD1 or TRBD2 (7 bases each). Trimming took 0 bases from V and 2 from J, leaving 14 bases between them. The CDR3 is 16 residues long. The germline V gene encodes CDR1 SGHDT and CDR2 YYEEEE. In nucleotides, the CDR3 is TGTGCCAGCAGCTTGGCGTGGGGGGGACAGCAAGAGACCCAGTACTTC. This encodes CASSLAWGGQQETQYF.

The chain uses TRBV7-9 and TRBJ1-1, with D perhaps matching TRBD1 (5 bases). The germline V gene encodes CDR1 SEHNR and CDR2 FQNEAQ (reference sequence). The V and J ends lost 6 bases and 3 bases respectively, with 17 bases between them. There are 15 residues in the CDR3. The CDR3 here is CASSPRGGLDTEAFF. The CDR3 nucleotides are TGTGCCAGCAGTCCCCGGGGGGGGTTGGACACTGAAGCTTTCTTT.

This clonotype has a handful of counts. This rearrangement joins TRBV12-3 or TRBV12-4 to TRBJ2-7, with 7 bases matching TRBD1. V gave up 6 bases and J gave up 7 bases; unmatched junction bases: 15. This CDR3 has 15 amino acids. The CDR3 coding sequence is TGTGCCAGCAGCACCGGGACAGCCACCTTTTCTGAGCAGTACTTC. It encodes CASSTGTATFSEQYF.

This clonotype occurred once. A much larger clone lies a single base off, so this may be a read error. The rearrangement uses TRBV6-2 or TRBV6-3 and TRBJ1-4; the D gene is possibly TRBD1 (6 bases). Trimming pared 4 bases from V and 5 bases from J, leaving 11 bases between. Germline V gene lookup returns CDR1 MNHEY and CDR2 SVGEGT. The CDR3 length is 14 residues. The CDR3 nucleotides are TGTGCCAGCAGTTTCACAGGGAGGAATGAAAAACTGTTTTTT. It translates to CASSFTGRNEKLFF.

This clonotype was counted between two and nine times. The rearrangement links TRBV6-2 or TRBV6-3 to TRBJ2-5; D ambiguous. The germline V gene has CDR1 MNHEY and CDR2 SVGEGT. The CDR3 is made up of 14 amino acids. The germline V and J ends were trimmed by 6 bases and 0 bases, with 11 bases remaining between them. CDR3 nucleotides: TGTGCCAGCAGCGGTCGGGTGTACCAAGAGACCCAGTACTTC. Protein product: CASSGRVYQETQYF.